What follows are 20 T cell receptor beta chains derived from one specimen sequenced in a study of CD8+CD57+ T cells in acquired aplastic anemia. The sequenced patients had an expansion of CD8+CD57+ cells seen by flow cytometry. Investigators profiled TCR beta VDJ and CDR3 from genomic DNA template. TCRdb processed the reads anew with MiXCR; each CDR3 protein has one entry. The data show approximately 470,000 distinct CDR3 sequences, roughly a third seen once. Sequencing was carried out using sorted CD4+, CD8+, or CD8+CD57+ T cells (not recorded which) from PBMCs. The origin of the receptors is a human donor with aplastic anemia.

A note on this clonotype: At one end, the junction sequence differs from germline, possibly due to a read error. J is TRBJ2-3 and V is TRBV10-2; maybe TRBD1 (5 bases). Looked up from germline, CDR1 is WSHSY and CDR2 is SAAADI. The CDR3 runs 16 residues. For the CDR3, the DNA is TGTGCCAGCAGCCAAGGTTTCTGGGGCGCCACAGATACGCAGTATTTT. It codes for CASSQGFWGATDTQYF.

The CDR3 here is CSARDYRGTGELFF. CDR3 nucleotide sequence: TGCAGTGCTAGGGACTACCGGGGCACCGGGGAGCTGTTTTTT. V usage is TRBV20-1 and J usage is TRBJ2-2, with D possibly TRBD2 on 6 matching bases. CDR3 size: 14 residues. Per germline, CDR1 DFQATT and CDR2 SNEGSKA (reference sequence). Trimming took 3 bases from V and 4 from J, leaving 12 bases between them.

This clonotype was recorded at least ten times. The chain is built from TRBV6-1 and TRBJ1-5, with D uncertain. This CDR3 is built from 14 residues. Germline V CDR1 and CDR2: MNHNS, SASEGT. Trimming shortened V by 0 bases and J by 4 bases, and 7 bases separated the two germline ends. The CDR3 is CASSEAGPNQPQHF. CDR3 in DNA: TGTGCCAGCAGTGAAGCTGGACCGAATCAGCCCCAGCATTTT.

For the CDR3, the DNA is TGTGCCAGTACCTCCGGACAGGGCACAGATACGCAGTATTTT. Translated: CASTSGQGTDTQYF. The V and J genes are TRBV19 and TRBJ2-3; 7 bases map to TRBD1. This CDR3 comprises 14 residues. V lost 7 bases to trimming and J lost 1 base; unmatched junction nucleotides: 5. Germline-derived CDR1 and CDR2 are LNHDA and SQIVND (reference sequence).

This clonotype was detected a few times. The genes are TRBV20-1 and TRBJ2-1; 9 bases are shared with TRBD1. This CDR3 comprises 14 residues. From germline, CDR1 is DFQATT and CDR2 SNEGSKA (reference sequence). V lost 5 bases to trimming and J lost 6 bases; unmatched junction nucleotides: 8. The CDR3: CSAAGQGNANEQFF. The CDR3, as DNA: TGCAGTGCTGCGGGACAGGGAAATGCCAATGAGCAGTTCTTC.

This clonotype was counted between two and nine times. An end of the junction differs from the germline gene, which may be a read error. The V and J genes are TRBV7-3 and TRBJ1-3; 7 bases line up with TRBD1. The CDR3 is made up of 14 amino acids. CDR1 is SGHTA, CDR2 FQGTGA, per germline. Here the CDR3 DNA reads TGTGTCAGCAGCTCTGGGACAGTCGGAAACACCATATATTTT. Protein: CVSSSGTVGNTIYF. Based on the CDR3 plus reference TRBV7-3 and TRBJ1-3, the full variable domain is GAGVSQTPSNKVTEKGKYVELRCDPISGHTALYWYRQSLGQGPEFLIYFQGTGAADDSGLPNDRFFAVRPEGSVSTLKIQRTERGDSAVYLCVSSSGTVGNTIYFGEGSWLTVV.

Written as DNA, the CDR3 is TGTGCCAGCAGCCAGCCAATGGAGACCCAGTACTTC. Residues: CASSQPMETQYF. V is TRBV7-8 and J is TRBJ2-7; D gene unclear. The last part of the DNA fits TRBJ2-5 better; the J call may be wrong. The CDR3 runs to 12 residues. Germline V gene data show CDR1 as SGHVS and CDR2 as FQNEAQ.

Ten or more counts support this clonotype. The chain joins TRBV4-3 to TRBJ1-5; D perhaps matches TRBD1 (5 bases). Trimming stripped 0 bases from V and 7 bases from J, with 10 bases between. Germline-derived CDR1 and CDR2 are LGHNA and YSLEER. The CDR3 totals 14 residues. CDR3 residues: CASSQETRGQPQHF. CDR3 nucleotide sequence: TGCGCCAGCAGCCAAGAGACGAGGGGCCAGCCCCAGCATTTT.

This clonotype was found a few times. The rearrangement links TRBV12-3 or TRBV12-4 to TRBJ2-1; maybe TRBD2 (6 bases). V shed 5 bases and J shed 7 bases, with 15 bases lying between them. CDR3 length equals 14 residues. CDR3 bases: TGTGCCAGCAGTCAACAGACTAGTCCGAATGAGCAGTTCTTC. Translating gives CASSQQTSPNEQFF.

The J gene is TRBJ2-3, the V gene TRBV11-1; TRBD2 agrees at 10 bases. The CDR3 extends over 16 amino acids. Germline V gene lookup returns CDR1 SGHAT and CDR2 FQDESV (reference sequence). Trimming took 3 bases from V and 0 from J; bases not matched to a gene: 3. The CDR3 nucleotides read TGTGCCAGCAGCTTTCCACTAGCGGGGAGCACAGATACGCAGTATTTT. It specifies CASSFPLAGSTDTQYF.

This clonotype was picked up many times. The chain has TRBV7-2 and TRBJ1-3; no firm D call. CDR3 length equals 14 residues. Trimming pared 5 bases from V and 0 bases from J, leaving 8 bases between. Germline-derived CDR1 and CDR2 are SGHTA and FQGNSA. CDR3 bases: TGTGCCAGCAGCCGGAGTAGCTCTGGAAACACCATATATTTT. Translated: CASSRSSSGNTIYF.

This clonotype has a handful of counts. The chain combines TRBV28 with TRBJ1-5; tentative D call: TRBD1 (6 bases). Germline assignment: CDR1 MDHEN and CDR2 SYDVKM. The CDR3 is 15 amino acids. Trimming left V 4 bases short and J 2 bases short, with 12 bases between. The CDR3 coding sequence is TGTGCCAGCAGTTACAGGGTTGATGGCAATCAGCCCCAGCATTTT. Translated, it gives CASSYRVDGNQPQHF.

This clonotype was detected a few times. The rearrangement joins TRBV4-3 to TRBJ2-7, with D unclear. There are 16 residues in the CDR3. Trimming left V 1 base short and J 1 base short, with 14 bases between. Germline values: CDR1 LGHNA, CDR2 YSLEER. DNA of the CDR3: TGCGCCAGCAGCCAAGGTGCGGTAGACGGTTCCTACGAGCAGTACTTC. This sequence encodes CASSQGAVDGSYEQYF.

On this clonotype itself: A single base separates this from a much larger clone, so it may be a read error. This rearrangement joins TRBV19 to TRBJ1-1; D gene ambiguous. CDR1 is LNHDA and CDR2 is SQIVND in the germline V gene (reference sequence). The CDR3 is made up of 12 amino acids. The CDR3 reads CATDSLNAEAFF. CDR3 nucleotide sequence: TGTGCCACCGATAGTTTGAACGCTGAAGCTTTCTTT. The whole variable domain, remainder taken from reference TRBV19 and TRBJ1-1, is DGGITQSPKYLFRKEGQNVTLSCEQNLNHDAMYWYRQDPGQGLRLIYYSQIVNDFQKGDIAEGYSVSREKKESFPLTVTSAQKNPTAFYLCATDSLNAEAFFGQGTRLTVV.

The chain uses TRBV20-1 and TRBJ2-7; maybe TRBD1 (6 bases). The CDR3 runs 15 residues. Germline V lookup: CDR1 DFQATT, CDR2 SNEGSKA (reference sequence). Trimming took 5 bases from V and 3 from J, leaving 20 bases between them. In DNA, the CDR3 is TGCAGTGCTGGTGCCTTTCACAGGGCCTACTACGAGCAGTACTTC. Protein product: CSAGAFHRAYYEQYF.

The V and J genes are TRBV25-1 and TRBJ2-7; tentatively, D is TRBD1 or TRBD2 (6 bases each). CDR3 size: 16 residues. V lost 4 bases to trimming and J lost 3 bases, with 19 bases between them. From germline, CDR1 is MGHDK and CDR2 SYGVNS. In DNA, the CDR3 is TGTGCCAGCAGTGGAGAGACGGGGGCAGCCGACTACGAGCAGTACTTC. Amino acid sequence: CASSGETGAADYEQYF.

In this sample, this clonotype turned up many times. This chain connects TRBV19 to TRBJ1-2; 8 bases map to TRBD1. Germline assignment: CDR1 LNHDA and CDR2 SQIVND (reference sequence). This CDR3 is built from 14 residues. Trimming cost V 7 bases and J 4 bases; bases outside gene matches: 8. CDR3 in DNA: TGTGCCAGTACCCCATCGACAGGGGTCTATGGCTACACCTTC. Protein: CASTPSTGVYGYTF.

This clonotype was observed a few times. This chain uses TRBV4-2 with TRBJ1-4; D is unclear. Germline assignment: CDR1 LGHNA and CDR2 YNFKEQ. The V and J ends lost 4 bases and 0 bases respectively, with 12 bases between them. This CDR3 is built from 16 residues. As DNA, the CDR3 is TGTGCCAGCAGCCTCGGTACATCAGCAACTAATGAAAAACTGTTTTTT. Translating it yields CASSLGTSATNEKLFF.

This clonotype was counted ten times or more. DNA for the CDR3: TGTGCCAGCAACAAGATGGAGGAGACCCAGTACTTC. It encodes CASNKMEETQYF. The V and J genes are TRBV2 and TRBJ2-5; D gene unclear. CDR3 size: 12 residues. CDR1 is SNHLY, CDR2 FYNNEI, per germline. V lost 7 bases, J lost 5 bases, and 11 bases lay in between.

This clonotype was recorded many times. This chain connects TRBV19 to TRBJ1-5; D is unclear. V lost 6 bases and J 5 bases, leaving 11 bases between the germline ends. Germline assignment: CDR1 LNHDA and CDR2 SQIVND (reference sequence). CDR3 length: 13 residues. The CDR3 DNA sequence: TGTGCCAGTAGCCTCGACGGACATCAGCCCCAGCATTTT. Translating gives CASSLDGHQPQHF.